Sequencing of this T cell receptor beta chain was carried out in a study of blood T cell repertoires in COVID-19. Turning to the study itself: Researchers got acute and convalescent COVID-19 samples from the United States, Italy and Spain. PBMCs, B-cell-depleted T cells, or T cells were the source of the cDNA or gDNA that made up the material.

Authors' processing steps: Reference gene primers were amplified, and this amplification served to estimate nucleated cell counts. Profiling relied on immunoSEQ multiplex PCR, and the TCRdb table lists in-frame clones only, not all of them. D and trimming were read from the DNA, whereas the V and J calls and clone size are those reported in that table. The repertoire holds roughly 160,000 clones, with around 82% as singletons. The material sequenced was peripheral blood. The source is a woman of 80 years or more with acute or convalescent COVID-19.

The CDR3 region is CASSFLTGGESNEQFF. CDR3 nucleotides: TGTGCCAGCAGCTTCTTAACAGGGGGTGAAAGCAATGAGCAGTTCTTC. The chain employs TRBV9 and TRBJ2-1, with TRBD1 identical over 8 bases. Germline V gene sequence: CDR1 SGDLS, CDR2 YYNGEE. The CDR3 is made up of 16 amino acids. The V segment lost 4 bases and the J segment 6 bases; nucleotides outside the gene matches: 12.